One and the same sample provided the 27 T cell receptor beta chains below, sequenced in a study of T cells in localized non-small cell lung cancer (dated by TCRdb to 2020 to 2022). Libraries were prepared through the immunoSEQ multiplex PCR assay. What TCRdb holds here is the immuneACCESS table cut down to in-frame rearrangements. Part of the clones is not present; checked against another copy, under half of the missing clones reflect an unresolved V gene, and the others are unexplained. The table for this sample lists 35,000 to 50,000 clones; approximately 83% of them were counted only once. The top ten clones comprise approximately 6% of the sample. Material: peripheral blood, obtained before any cancer treatment. These receptors were obtained from a man between 40 and 70 years old with stage I lung adenocarcinoma.

The chain combines TRBV29-1 with TRBJ2-2; D might be TRBD2 (6 bases). There are 13 residues in the CDR3. Trimming removed 6 bases at V and 4 bases at J, with 12 bases between. CDR1 and CDR2 (germline): SQVTM, ANQGSEA. The DNA of the CDR3 is TGCAGCGTACGGGAGAGGGGCACCGGGGAGCTGTTTTTT. Protein: CSVRERGTGELFF.

For the CDR3, the DNA is TGCGCCAGCAGCCAAGATTATCGAACTGAAAAACTGTTTTTT. It translates to CASSQDYRTEKLFF. The rearrangement uses TRBV4-3 and TRBJ1-4; D gene unclear. CDR1 and CDR2 from the germline V gene are LGHNA and YSLEER. The CDR3 loop spans 14 amino acids. V was shortened by 0 bases and J by 7 bases, with 9 bases between the two germline ends.

This clone was detected a few times. The chain is built from TRBV4-2 and TRBJ2-5, with D perhaps matching TRBD2 (6 bases). V dropped 0 bases and J dropped 1 base, with 9 bases sitting between them. The CDR3 length is 15 residues. CDR1 and CDR2 (germline): LGHNA, YNFKEQ. CDR3 region: CASSQDGGIQETQYF. The CDR3 DNA reads TGTGCCAGCAGCCAAGATGGAGGGATCCAAGAGACCCAGTACTTC.

A remark on this clone: The identical CDR3 is also encoded by other nucleotide sequences in the sample. This chain joins TRBV30 and TRBJ2-2; 8 bases are shared with TRBD2. J gave up 6 bases and V 5 bases, and 5 bases lay outside the gene matches. The length of the CDR3 is 13 residues. CDR1 and CDR2 from the germline V gene are GTSNPN and SVGIG (reference sequence). CDR3 coding DNA: TGTGCCTGGGGGGCCGGGGGGGCCGGGGAGCTGTTTTTT. Protein product: CAWGAGGAGELFF.

The chain carries TRBV9 and TRBJ2-7; 11 bases map to TRBD1. V was clipped by 0 bases and J by 4 bases; unmatched bases: 6. Germline V CDR1 and CDR2: SGDLS, YYNGEE. The CDR3 consists of 16 residues. The CDR3 nucleotides read TGTGCCAGCAGCGTAGCCGGACAGGGGGCAATATACGAGCAGTACTTC. Translation gives CASSVAGQGAIYEQYF.

The chain links TRBV7-9 to TRBJ2-7; D might be TRBD1 or TRBD2, each matching 5 bases. The CDR3 is 15 residues long. Germline V gene lookup returns CDR1 SEHNR and CDR2 FQNEAQ (reference sequence). Trimming cost V 3 bases and J 2 bases, with 14 bases left between them. The CDR3: CASSLTGTYPYEQYF. DNA of the CDR3: TGTGCCAGCAGCTTGACCGGGACCTACCCCTACGAGCAGTACTTC.

CDR3 in DNA: TGTGCCAGTAGTAAGCAAGGGGGTGAGCAGTTCTTC. Protein sequence: CASSKQGGEQFF. The chain combines TRBV19 with TRBJ2-1, with D tentatively TRBD1 (6 bases). This CDR3 has 12 residues. Germline assignment: CDR1 LNHDA and CDR2 SQIVND (reference sequence). V lost 4 bases to trimming and J lost 9 bases, with 10 bases between them.

The rearrangement uses TRBV25-1 and TRBJ2-5; D is tentatively TRBD1 or TRBD2 (6 bases each). CDR3 size: 13 residues. In germline, CDR1 is MGHDK, CDR2 SYGVNS. V lost 4 bases to trimming and J lost 8 bases, with 14 bases between them. CDR3: CASSVRGQITQYF. The CDR3 DNA reads TGTGCCAGCAGTGTGCGGGGACAAATTACCCAGTACTTC.

The table lists this clone with a count of one. CDR3 region: CASRDVGGNNEQFF. The CDR3 coding sequence is TGTGCCAGCAGGGACGTCGGCGGTAACAATGAGCAGTTCTTC. The chain is built from TRBV6-6 and TRBJ2-1; D not resolved. Trimming took off 6 bases at V and 5 bases at J, with 14 bases between the two ends. This CDR3 has 14 amino acids. Germline V gives CDR1 MNHNY, CDR2 SVGAGI (reference sequence).

This sequence joins TRBV27 and TRBJ1-2; D uncertain. Trimming stripped 4 bases from V and 5 bases from J, with 11 bases between. Germline loops: CDR1 MNHEY, CDR2 SMNVEV (reference sequence). The CDR3 totals 13 residues. CDR3 sequence (DNA): TGTGCCAGCAGTTCTGCCCTAGGTTATGGCTACACCTTC. Protein: CASSSALGYGYTF.

This clone was seen only a few times. The chain recombines TRBV10-3 with TRBJ2-1; D is uncertain. The V end lost 1 base, the J end lost 8 bases, and 6 bases lay between the germline ends. The CDR3 has 12 residues. CDR1 is ENHRY, CDR2 SYGVKD, per germline. The CDR3 sequence: CAISEYTDEQFF. The CDR3 DNA reads as TGTGCCATCAGTGAGTATACGGATGAGCAGTTCTTC.

The rearrangement links TRBV28 to TRBJ2-7; no clear D gene. Germline V CDR1 and CDR2: MDHEN, SYDVKM. V lost 3 bases to trimming and J lost 5 bases, with 26 bases between them. The CDR3 is made up of 18 amino acids. The CDR3 protein is CASSFPPTWPVSTHEQYF. The CDR3 nucleotides read TGTGCCAGCAGTTTTCCCCCGACCTGGCCAGTCTCTACCCACGAGCAGTACTTC.

The chain employs TRBV6-6 and TRBJ1-1, with no clear D. Germline loops: CDR1 MNHNY, CDR2 SVGAGI (reference sequence). Trimming stripped 6 bases from V and 0 bases from J, with 11 bases between. CDR3 length: 14 residues. The DNA of the CDR3 is TGTGCCAGCAGGTTACTAACAGTGAACACTGAAGCTTTCTTT. It codes for CASRLLTVNTEAFF.

The rearrangement uses TRBV2 and TRBJ2-3; 7 bases align to TRBD1. J gave up 4 bases and V 8 bases, and 12 bases lay outside the gene matches. CDR3 size: 15 residues. Germline loops: CDR1 SNHLY, CDR2 FYNNEI. CDR3 sequence reads: CASPKGAGSADTQYF. The CDR3 nucleotides read TGTGCCAGCCCAAAGGGGGCAGGGTCAGCAGATACGCAGTATTTT.

The chain recombines TRBV4-2 with TRBJ2-1; tentative D call: TRBD1 (6 bases). Germline V gene sequence: CDR1 LGHNA, CDR2 YNFKEQ. Between the trimmed V and J ends, which lost 0 bases and 3 bases, there was a span of 9 bases. The CDR3 length is 15 residues. CDR3 protein: CASSQDLDSYNEQFF. CDR3 sequence (DNA): TGTGCCAGCAGCCAAGATTTGGACAGCTACAATGAGCAGTTCTTC.

The rearrangement joins TRBV7-2 to TRBJ2-5; tentative D call: TRBD2 (6 bases). In germline, CDR1 is SGHTA, CDR2 FQGNSA. Trimming cost V 1 base and J 4 bases, with 10 bases left between them. The length of the CDR3 is 14 residues. The DNA for the CDR3 is TGTGCCAGCAGCTTAGTGCGGGGCGGAGAGACCCAGTACTTC. Its translation is CASSLVRGGETQYF.

The table lists this clone with a count of one. The gene calls are TRBV7-9 and TRBJ2-1; perhaps TRBD2 as D (5 bases). V lost 3 bases, J lost 4 bases, and 13 bases lay in between. CDR1 is SEHNR and CDR2 is FQNEAQ in the germline V gene (reference sequence). The CDR3 is made up of 15 amino acids. The CDR3 region is CASSFGERAYNEQFF. In DNA form, the CDR3 reads TGTGCCAGCAGCTTCGGGGAGAGGGCGTACAATGAGCAGTTCTTC.

The chain links TRBV5-1 to TRBJ2-5, with a tentative D call TRBD2 (5 bases). The CDR3 has 13 residues. Germline assignment: CDR1 SGHRS and CDR2 YFSETQ. Trimming stripped 4 bases from V and 5 bases from J, with 12 bases between. In DNA, the CDR3 is TGCGCCAGCAGCCAAGCCCCGGGGGAGACCCAGTACTTC. This gives the protein CASSQAPGETQYF.

The chain has TRBV7-9 and TRBJ2-5; D unresolved. Germline V gene sequence: CDR1 SEHNR, CDR2 FQNEAQ (reference sequence). The length of the CDR3 is 14 residues. Trimming took 4 bases from V and 3 from J, leaving 12 bases between them. CDR3 sequence: CASSSLGLKETQYF. For the CDR3, the DNA is TGTGCCAGCAGCTCCTTAGGGTTGAAAGAGACCCAGTACTTC. The full variable domain, with the rest looked up from reference TRBV7-9 and TRBJ2-5, is DTGVSQNPRHKITKRGQNVTFRCDPISEHNRLYWYRQTLGQGPEFLTYFQNEAQLEKSRLLSDRFSAERPKGSFSTLEIQRTEQGDSAMYLCASSSLGLKETQYFGPGTRLLVL.

The chain is built from TRBV18 and TRBJ2-7, with 7 bases lining up with TRBD2. The CDR3 covers 15 residues. Germline trimming cut 5 bases from V and 2 bases from J; bases unmatched to any gene: 9. Germline CDR1 reads KGHSH; CDR2 reads LQKENI. CDR3 DNA: TGTGCCAGCTCATTACCGGGACTACCAACCTACGAGCAGTACTTC. Protein product: CASSLPGLPTYEQYF.

The V call is TRBV19, the J call TRBJ1-5; TRBD1 is a possible D gene (6 bases). The CDR3 runs 15 residues. V was trimmed by 7 bases and J by 4 bases, leaving 17 bases between them. Germline V gene lookup returns CDR1 LNHDA and CDR2 SQIVND (reference sequence). The CDR3 region has the DNA TGTGCCAGTACCAAACAGGGAGCCCTAAATCAGCCCCAGCATTTT. Protein product: CASTKQGALNQPQHF.

The J gene is TRBJ2-1, the V gene TRBV5-5; 11 nucleotides agree with TRBD2. Germline values: CDR1 SGHKS, CDR2 YYEKEE (reference sequence). Trimming at V came to 0 bases and at J to 8 bases, leaving 7 bases not matched to a gene. The CDR3 length is 16 residues. CDR3 in amino acids: CASSLGATSGNHEQFF. DNA for the CDR3: TGTGCCAGCAGCTTGGGGGCGACTAGCGGGAATCATGAGCAGTTCTTC.

The chain carries TRBV9 and TRBJ1-1, with D possibly matching TRBD1 (5 bases). The ends were cut back, 4 bases at V and 1 base at J, with 17 bases in the middle. The germline V gene has CDR1 SGDLS and CDR2 YYNGEE. The CDR3 is 16 residues long. As DNA, the CDR3 is TGTGCCAGCAGCCCCGGGAGAGGGGCGGGGAACACTGAAGCTTTCTTT. The encoded protein is CASSPGRGAGNTEAFF.

The genes are TRBV27 and TRBJ2-5; 13 nucleotides align to TRBD2. The CDR3 is 14 residues long. V gave up 11 bases and J gave up 5 bases; unmatched junction bases: 8. In germline, CDR1 is MNHEY, CDR2 SMNVEV (reference sequence). CDR3 amino acids: CAGRTSGSQETQYF. CDR3 DNA: TGTGCCGGACGGACTAGCGGGAGCCAGGAGACCCAGTACTTC.

The chain uses TRBV7-9 and TRBJ2-7, with 15 bases fitting TRBD2. The CDR3 sequence is 18 residues long. Germline trimming cut 5 bases from V and 3 bases from J; bases unmatched to any gene: 11. Per the germline V gene, CDR1 is SEHNR and CDR2 is FQNEAQ (reference sequence). CDR3 residues: CASSTGLAGGPRGYEQYF. CDR3 nucleotide sequence: TGTGCCAGCAGCACGGGACTAGCGGGAGGACCACGCGGCTACGAGCAGTACTTC.

Here the CDR3 reads CASSLSYRANTEAFF. Written as DNA, the CDR3 is TGTGCCAGCAGTTTATCATACAGGGCTAACACTGAAGCTTTCTTT. The rearrangement uses TRBV27 and TRBJ1-1; possibly TRBD1 for D (6 bases). CDR3 length: 15 amino acids. Germline-derived CDR1 and CDR2 are MNHEY and SMNVEV (reference sequence). The ends were cut back, 0 bases at V and 2 bases at J, with 10 bases in the middle.

As to this clone: The junction departs from the called germline gene at one end, perhaps through a read error. The rearrangement joins TRBV20-1 to TRBJ2-3; D is unresolved. The CDR3 contains 11 residues. From germline, CDR1 is DFQATT and CDR2 SNEGSKA (reference sequence). CDR3 protein: CSARARDTQYF. The CDR3 bases are TGCAGCGCTAGGGCGAGGGATACGCAGTATTTT.